This T cell receptor beta chain was obtained from a study of blood T cell repertoires in COVID-19. On the study more broadly: Nucleic acid was either cDNA or gDNA, and it came from T cells, B-cell-depleted T cells, or PBMCs.

The CDR3 sequence is 15 residues long. V was pared by 5 bases and J by 5 bases, with 18 bases between. Germline values: CDR1 SEHNR, CDR2 FQNEAQ (reference sequence). Data came from immunoSEQ multiplex PCR; TCRdb stores just in-frame clones and leaves some out. The table includes around 330,000 clones, roughly 90% detected once. This clone appeared a single time. The rearrangement uses TRBV7-9 and TRBJ1-2, with TRBD1 as a possible D gene (5 bases). The receptor's source is a woman aged 40 to 50 who had recovered from COVID-19. The sequencing input was PBMCs or T cells enriched from blood (not recorded which). CDR3 nucleotides: TGTGCCAGCAGCCCGTCTCCCAGGGCCGTATATGGCTACACCTTC. It is translated as CASSPSPRAVYGYTF.